The present T cell receptor beta chain was sequenced within a study of cytomegalovirus exposure and HLA in healthy donors. Regarding this clone: Its antigen is still unknown.

General observations from the study: Serostatus for CMV was the only available immune exposure information. The study reported that TCR beta sequences accurately predicted HLA-A and HLA-B alleles in most subjects.

Researchers ran the PCR with 60 Vbeta and 13 Jbeta primers. Assay: immunoSEQ multiplex PCR; the TCRdb copy retains only in-frame clones and omits some. The profile covers about 160,000 clones, with approximately 80% appearing a single time and approximately 13% taken by the ten largest. The CDR3 has 14 residues. V was trimmed by 0 bases and J by 3 bases, leaving 10 bases between them. CDR1 is SGDLS and CDR2 is YYNGEE in the germline V gene. The clonotype was recovered from a woman aged 50 to 60 in good health and CMV-seronegative. The sequencing input was PBMCs. The V gene is TRBV9, the J gene TRBJ2-7; D unclear. For the CDR3, the DNA is TGTGCCAGCAGCGTAGATCAGGTTGACTACGAGCAGTACTTC. This gives the protein CASSVDQVDYEQYF.